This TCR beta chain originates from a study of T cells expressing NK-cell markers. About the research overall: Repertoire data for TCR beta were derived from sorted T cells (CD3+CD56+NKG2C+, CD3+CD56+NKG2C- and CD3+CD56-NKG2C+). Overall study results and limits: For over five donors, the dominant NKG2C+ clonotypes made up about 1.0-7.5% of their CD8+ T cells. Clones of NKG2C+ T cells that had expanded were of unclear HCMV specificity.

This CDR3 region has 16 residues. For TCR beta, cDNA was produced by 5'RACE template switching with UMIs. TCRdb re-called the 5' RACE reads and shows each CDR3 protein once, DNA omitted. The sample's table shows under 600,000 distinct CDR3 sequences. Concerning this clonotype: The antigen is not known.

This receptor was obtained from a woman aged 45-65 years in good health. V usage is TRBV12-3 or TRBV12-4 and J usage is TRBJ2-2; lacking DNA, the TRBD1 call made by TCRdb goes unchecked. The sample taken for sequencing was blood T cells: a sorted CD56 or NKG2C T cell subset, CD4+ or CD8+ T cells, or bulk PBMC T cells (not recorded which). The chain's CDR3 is CASSLQPGAPSGELFF.